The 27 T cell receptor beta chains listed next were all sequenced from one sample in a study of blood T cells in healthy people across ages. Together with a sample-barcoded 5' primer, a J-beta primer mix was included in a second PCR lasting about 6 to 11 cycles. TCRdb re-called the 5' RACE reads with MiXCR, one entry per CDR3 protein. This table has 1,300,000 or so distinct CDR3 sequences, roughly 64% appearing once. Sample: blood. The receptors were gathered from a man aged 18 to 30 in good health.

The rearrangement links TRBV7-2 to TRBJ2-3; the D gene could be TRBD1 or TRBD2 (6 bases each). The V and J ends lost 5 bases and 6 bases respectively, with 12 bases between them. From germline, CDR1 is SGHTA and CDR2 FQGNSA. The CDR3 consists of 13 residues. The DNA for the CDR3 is TGTGCCAGCAGCCTCCGGAGGGGGGATACGCAGTATTTT. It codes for CASSLRRGDTQYF.

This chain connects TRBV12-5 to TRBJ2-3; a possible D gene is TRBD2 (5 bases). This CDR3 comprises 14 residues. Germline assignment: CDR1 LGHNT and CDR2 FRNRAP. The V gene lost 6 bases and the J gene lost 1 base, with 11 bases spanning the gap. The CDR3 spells CASGRGFRTDTQYF. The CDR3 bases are TGTGCTAGTGGACGCGGGTTCCGCACAGATACGCAGTATTTT.

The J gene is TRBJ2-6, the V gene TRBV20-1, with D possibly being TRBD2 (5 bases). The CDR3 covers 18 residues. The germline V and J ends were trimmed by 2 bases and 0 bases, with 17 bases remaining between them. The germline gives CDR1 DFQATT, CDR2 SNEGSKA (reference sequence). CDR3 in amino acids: CSARPPGSGPSGANVLTF. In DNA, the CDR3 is TGCAGTGCTAGACCGCCGGGGAGTGGGCCCTCTGGGGCCAACGTCCTGACTTTC.

The CDR3 sequence is CATTLGAEDSPLHF. In DNA, the CDR3 is TGTGCCACCACTTTGGGGGCAGAGGATTCACCCCTCCACTTT. V gene TRBV10-3 combines with J gene TRBJ1-6, with a weak D call TRBD1 (6 bases). This CDR3 region has 14 residues. The ends were cut back, 10 bases at V and 8 bases at J, with 18 bases in the middle. Per germline, CDR1 ENHRY and CDR2 SYGVKD.

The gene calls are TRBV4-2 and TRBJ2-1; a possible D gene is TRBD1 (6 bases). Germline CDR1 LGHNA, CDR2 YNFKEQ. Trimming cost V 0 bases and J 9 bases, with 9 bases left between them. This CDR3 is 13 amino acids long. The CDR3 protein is CASSQEQGSEQFF. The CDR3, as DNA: TGTGCCAGCAGCCAAGAACAGGGTTCTGAGCAGTTCTTC.

The CDR3 DNA reads TGTGCCAGCAGCAGGAGGCGGGACCCAGATACGCAGTATTTT. It translates to CASSRRRDPDTQYF. The chain is built from TRBV7-8 and TRBJ2-3; D perhaps matches TRBD2 (6 bases). The CDR3 totals 14 residues. Trimming stripped 5 bases from V and 4 bases from J, with 13 bases between. CDR1 and CDR2 from the germline V gene are SGHVS and FQNEAQ.

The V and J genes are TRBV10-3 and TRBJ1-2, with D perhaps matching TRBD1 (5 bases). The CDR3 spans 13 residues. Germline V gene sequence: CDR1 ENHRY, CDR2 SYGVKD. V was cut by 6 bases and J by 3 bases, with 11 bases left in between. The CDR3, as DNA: TGTGCCATCAGAGCGGAGGGGTACTATGGCTACACCTTC. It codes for CAIRAEGYYGYTF.

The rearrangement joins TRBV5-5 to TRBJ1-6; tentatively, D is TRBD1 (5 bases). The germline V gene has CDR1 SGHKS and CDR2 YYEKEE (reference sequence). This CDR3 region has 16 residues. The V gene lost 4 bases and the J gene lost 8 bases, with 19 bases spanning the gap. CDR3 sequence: CASSLPYQGRDSPLHF. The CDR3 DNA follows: TGTGCCAGCAGCCTACCTTACCAGGGACGGGATTCACCCCTCCACTTT.

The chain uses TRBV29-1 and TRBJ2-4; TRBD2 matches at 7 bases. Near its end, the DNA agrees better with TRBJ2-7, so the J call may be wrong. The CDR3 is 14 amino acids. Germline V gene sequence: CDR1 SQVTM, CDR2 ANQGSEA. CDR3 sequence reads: CSVVPAGISYEQYF. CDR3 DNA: TGCAGCGTTGTCCCAGCGGGGATCTCCTACGAGCAGTACTTC.

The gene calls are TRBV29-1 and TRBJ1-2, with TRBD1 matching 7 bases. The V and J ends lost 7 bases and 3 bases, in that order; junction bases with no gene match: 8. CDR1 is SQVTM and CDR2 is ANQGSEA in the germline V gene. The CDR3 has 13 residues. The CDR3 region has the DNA TGCAGCGCTCAGACAGGGAATGACTATGGCTACACCTTC. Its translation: CSAQTGNDYGYTF.

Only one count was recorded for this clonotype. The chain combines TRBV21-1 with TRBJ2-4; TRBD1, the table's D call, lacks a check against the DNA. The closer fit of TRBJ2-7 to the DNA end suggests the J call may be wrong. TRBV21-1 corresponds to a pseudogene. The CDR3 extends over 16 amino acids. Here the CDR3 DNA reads TGTGCCAGCAGCAAATTGAAGGGGTTCCTACTCTACGAGCAGTACTTC. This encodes CASSKLKGFLLYEQYF.

In DNA form, the CDR3 reads TGCAGTGCTAGACGGCTAGCGGGATCCACAGATACGCAGTATTTT. Translation: CSARRLAGSTDTQYF. V is TRBV20-1 and J is TRBJ2-3, with 9 bases identical to TRBD2. The CDR3 contains 15 residues. From germline, CDR1 is DFQATT and CDR2 SNEGSKA (reference sequence). The trim removed 2 bases at V and 2 bases at J, leaving 5 bases unmatched.

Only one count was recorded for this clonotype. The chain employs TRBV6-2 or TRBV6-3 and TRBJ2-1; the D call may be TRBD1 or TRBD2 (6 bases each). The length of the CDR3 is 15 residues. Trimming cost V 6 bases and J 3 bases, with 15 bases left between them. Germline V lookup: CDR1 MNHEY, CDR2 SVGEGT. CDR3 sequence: CASRGGTRRYNEQFF. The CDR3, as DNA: TGTGCCAGCAGAGGGGGGACCAGACGCTACAATGAGCAGTTCTTC.

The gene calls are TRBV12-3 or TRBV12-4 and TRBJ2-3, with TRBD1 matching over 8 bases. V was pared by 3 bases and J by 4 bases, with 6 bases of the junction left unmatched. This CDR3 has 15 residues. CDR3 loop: CASSFAYRGSDTQYF. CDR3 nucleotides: TGTGCCAGCAGTTTTGCGTACAGGGGGTCAGATACGCAGTATTTT.

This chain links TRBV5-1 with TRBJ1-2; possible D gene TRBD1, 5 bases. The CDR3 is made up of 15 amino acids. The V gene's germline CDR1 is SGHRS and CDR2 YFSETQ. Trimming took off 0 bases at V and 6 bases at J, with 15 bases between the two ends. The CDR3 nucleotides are TGCGCCAGCAGCTTGGGGGGCTACCGGTCGGATGGCTACACCTTC. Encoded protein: CASSLGGYRSDGYTF. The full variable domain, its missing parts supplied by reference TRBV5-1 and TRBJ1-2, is KAGVTQTPRYLIKTRGQQVTLSCSPISGHRSVSWYQQTPGQGLQFLFEYFSETQRNKGNFPGRFSGRQFSNSRSEMNVSTLELGDSALYLCASSLGGYRSDGYTFGSGTRLTVV.

As DNA, the CDR3 is TGCAGCGTTGGGGAGGAGGCCCCCGAGCAGTACTTC. Amino acids: CSVGEEAPEQYF. The rearrangement uses TRBV29-1 and TRBJ2-5; possibly TRBD2 for D (6 bases). The end of the DNA fits TRBJ2-7 better, so the J call may be wrong. The germline V gene encodes CDR1 SQVTM and CDR2 ANQGSEA. The CDR3 covers 12 residues.

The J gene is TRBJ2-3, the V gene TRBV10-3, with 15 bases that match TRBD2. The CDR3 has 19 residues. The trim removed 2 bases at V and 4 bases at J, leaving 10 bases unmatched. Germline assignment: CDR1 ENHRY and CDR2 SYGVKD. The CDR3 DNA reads TGTGCCATCAGTGAGGTTTCGGGACTAGCGGGAGGCCCCGCAGATACGCAGTATTTT. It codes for CAISEVSGLAGGPADTQYF.

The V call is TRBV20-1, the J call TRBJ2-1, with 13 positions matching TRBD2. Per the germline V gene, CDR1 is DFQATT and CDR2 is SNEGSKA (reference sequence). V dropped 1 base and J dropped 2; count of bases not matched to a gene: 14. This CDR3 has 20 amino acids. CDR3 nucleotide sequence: TGCAGTGCTAGAGGGATCCCGGGACTAGCGGGACCTGGAGCCTACAATGAGCAGTTCTTC. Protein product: CSARGIPGLAGPGAYNEQFF.

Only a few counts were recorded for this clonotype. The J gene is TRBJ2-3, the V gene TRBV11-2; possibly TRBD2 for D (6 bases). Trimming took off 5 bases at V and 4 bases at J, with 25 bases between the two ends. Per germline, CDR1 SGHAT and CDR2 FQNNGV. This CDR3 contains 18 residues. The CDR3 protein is CASSVASPLGASADTQYF. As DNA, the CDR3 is TGTGCCAGCAGCGTAGCATCCCCTCTGGGAGCTAGCGCAGATACGCAGTATTTT.

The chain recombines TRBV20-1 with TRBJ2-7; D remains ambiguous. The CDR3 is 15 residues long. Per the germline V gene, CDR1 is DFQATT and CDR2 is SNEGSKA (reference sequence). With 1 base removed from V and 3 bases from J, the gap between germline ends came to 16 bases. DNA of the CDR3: TGCAGTGCTAGAGGTGACCCCCAAAACCTCTACGAGCAGTACTTC. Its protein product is CSARGDPQNLYEQYF.

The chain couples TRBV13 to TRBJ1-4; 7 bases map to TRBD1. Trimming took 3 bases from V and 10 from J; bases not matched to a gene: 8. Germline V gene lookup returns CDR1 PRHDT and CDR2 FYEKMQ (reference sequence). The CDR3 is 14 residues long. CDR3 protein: CASSFMLGGGKLFF. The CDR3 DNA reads TGTGCCAGCAGCTTTATGTTAGGGGGCGGAAAACTGTTTTTT.

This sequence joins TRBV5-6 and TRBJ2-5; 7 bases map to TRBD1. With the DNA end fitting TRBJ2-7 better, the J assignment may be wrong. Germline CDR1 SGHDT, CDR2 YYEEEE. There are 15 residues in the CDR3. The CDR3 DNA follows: TGTGCCAGCAGCCATACAGGGGAAGGCCTCTACGAGCAGTACTTC. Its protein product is CASSHTGEGLYEQYF.

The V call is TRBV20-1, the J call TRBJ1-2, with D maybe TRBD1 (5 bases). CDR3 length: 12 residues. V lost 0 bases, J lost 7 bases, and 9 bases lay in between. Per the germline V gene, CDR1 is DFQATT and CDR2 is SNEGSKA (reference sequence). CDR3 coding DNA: TGCAGTGCTAGAGACAAGAGGGGTGGCTACACCTTC. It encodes CSARDKRGGYTF.

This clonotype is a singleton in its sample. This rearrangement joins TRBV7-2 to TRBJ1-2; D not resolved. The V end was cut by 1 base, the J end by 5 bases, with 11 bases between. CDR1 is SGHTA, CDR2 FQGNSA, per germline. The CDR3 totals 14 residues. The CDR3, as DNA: TGTGCCAGCAGCTTAGTCAGTTCGGAGTATGGCTACACCTTC. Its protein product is CASSLVSSEYGYTF. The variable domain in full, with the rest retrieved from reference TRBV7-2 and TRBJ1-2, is GAGVSQSPSNKVTEKGKDVELRCDPISGHTALYWYRQSLGQGLEFLIYFQGNSAPDKSGLPSDRFSAERTGGSVSTLTIQRTQQEDSAVYLCASSLVSSEYGYTFGSGTRLTVV.

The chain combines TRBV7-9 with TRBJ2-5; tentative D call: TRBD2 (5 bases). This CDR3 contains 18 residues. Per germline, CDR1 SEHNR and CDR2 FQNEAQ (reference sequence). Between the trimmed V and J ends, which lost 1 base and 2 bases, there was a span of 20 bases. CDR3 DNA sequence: TGTGCCAGCAGCTTAGGATTGAATGACGGACTTACTCAAGAGACCCAGTACTTC. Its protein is CASSLGLNDGLTQETQYF.

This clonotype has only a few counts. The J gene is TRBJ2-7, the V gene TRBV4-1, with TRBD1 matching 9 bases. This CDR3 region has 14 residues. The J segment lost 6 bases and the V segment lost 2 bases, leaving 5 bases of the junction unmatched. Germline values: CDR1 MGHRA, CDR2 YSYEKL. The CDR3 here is CASSQLQGASEQYF. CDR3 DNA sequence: TGCGCCAGCAGCCAATTACAGGGGGCTAGCGAGCAGTACTTC.

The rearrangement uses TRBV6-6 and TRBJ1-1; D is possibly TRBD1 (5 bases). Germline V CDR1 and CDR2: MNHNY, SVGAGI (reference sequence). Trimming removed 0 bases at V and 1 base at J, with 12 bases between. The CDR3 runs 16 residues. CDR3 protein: CASSYSMEGWNTEAFF. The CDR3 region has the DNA TGTGCCAGCAGTTACTCGATGGAGGGGTGGAACACTGAAGCTTTCTTT.